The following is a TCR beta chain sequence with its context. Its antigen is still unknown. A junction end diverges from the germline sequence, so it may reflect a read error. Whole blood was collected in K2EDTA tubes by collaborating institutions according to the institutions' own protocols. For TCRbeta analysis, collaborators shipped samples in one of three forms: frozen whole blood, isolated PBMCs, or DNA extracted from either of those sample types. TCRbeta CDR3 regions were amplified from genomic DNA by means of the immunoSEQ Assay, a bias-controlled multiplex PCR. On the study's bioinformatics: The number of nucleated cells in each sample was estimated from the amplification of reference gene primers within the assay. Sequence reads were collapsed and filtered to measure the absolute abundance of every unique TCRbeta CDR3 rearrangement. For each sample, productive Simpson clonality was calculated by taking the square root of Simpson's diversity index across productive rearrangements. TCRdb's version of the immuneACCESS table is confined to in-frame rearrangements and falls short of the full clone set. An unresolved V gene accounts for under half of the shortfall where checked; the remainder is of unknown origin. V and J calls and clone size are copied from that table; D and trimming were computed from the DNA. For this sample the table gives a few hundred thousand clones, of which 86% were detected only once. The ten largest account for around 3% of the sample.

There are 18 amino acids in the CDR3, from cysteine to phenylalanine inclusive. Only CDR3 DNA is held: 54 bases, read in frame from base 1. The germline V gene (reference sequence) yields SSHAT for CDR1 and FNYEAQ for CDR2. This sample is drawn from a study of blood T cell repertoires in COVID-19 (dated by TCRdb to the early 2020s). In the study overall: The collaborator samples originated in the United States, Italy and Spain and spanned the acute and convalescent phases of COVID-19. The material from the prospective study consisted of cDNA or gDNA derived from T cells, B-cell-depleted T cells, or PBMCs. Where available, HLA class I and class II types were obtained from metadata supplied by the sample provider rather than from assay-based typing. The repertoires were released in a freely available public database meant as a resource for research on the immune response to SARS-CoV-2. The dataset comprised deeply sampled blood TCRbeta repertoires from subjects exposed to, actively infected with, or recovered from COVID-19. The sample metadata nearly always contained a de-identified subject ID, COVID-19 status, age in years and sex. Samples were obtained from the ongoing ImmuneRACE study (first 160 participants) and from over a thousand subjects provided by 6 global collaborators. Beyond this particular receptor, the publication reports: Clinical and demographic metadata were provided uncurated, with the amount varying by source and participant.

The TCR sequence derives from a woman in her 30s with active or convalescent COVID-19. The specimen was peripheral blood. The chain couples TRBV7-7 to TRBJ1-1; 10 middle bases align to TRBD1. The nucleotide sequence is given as TGTGCTAGCAGCCCGACAGGGGGCTGGGGCGGTTCGAACACTGAAGCTTTCTTT. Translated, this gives CASSPTGGWGGSNTEAFF.